The present entry profiles one T cell receptor (beta chain) with its context. This receptor's antigen is unknown. Base quality data are lacking; no much larger clone is found one base away. Library prep was done by the immunoSEQ multiplex PCR assay. The table comes from immuneACCESS by way of TCRdb, which keeps in-frame sequences with V and J called. Part of the clones is missing from these tables; in studies checked, under half for an unresolved V gene and the rest for unknown reasons. Within this sample are about 140,000 clones, with roughly 88% of them counted one time only. About 1.7% of the sample goes to the ten largest clones. This entry belongs to a study of control samples from healthy donors and cancer patients (dated by TCRdb to the early 2020s). Sequencing was done on a sample of blood. This clonotype was obtained from a man in his late teens or twenties in good health.

The bases are TGCGCCAGCAGCCGCGGGAGCGGATCCTACAATGAGCAGTTCTTC. Its protein product is CASSRGSGSYNEQFF. Recombination joined TRBV5-1 with TRBJ2-1, with 7 bases in between that match TRBD2. CDR1 is given as SGHRS and CDR2 as YFSETQ, both from the germline V gene. The CDR3 sequence holds 15 residues, the cysteine and phenylalanine included. CDR3 DNA only is kept here, 45 bases in frame from base 1. The V end gives up 4 bases and the J end 1 base, leaving 5 bases in the junction not matched to a gene.